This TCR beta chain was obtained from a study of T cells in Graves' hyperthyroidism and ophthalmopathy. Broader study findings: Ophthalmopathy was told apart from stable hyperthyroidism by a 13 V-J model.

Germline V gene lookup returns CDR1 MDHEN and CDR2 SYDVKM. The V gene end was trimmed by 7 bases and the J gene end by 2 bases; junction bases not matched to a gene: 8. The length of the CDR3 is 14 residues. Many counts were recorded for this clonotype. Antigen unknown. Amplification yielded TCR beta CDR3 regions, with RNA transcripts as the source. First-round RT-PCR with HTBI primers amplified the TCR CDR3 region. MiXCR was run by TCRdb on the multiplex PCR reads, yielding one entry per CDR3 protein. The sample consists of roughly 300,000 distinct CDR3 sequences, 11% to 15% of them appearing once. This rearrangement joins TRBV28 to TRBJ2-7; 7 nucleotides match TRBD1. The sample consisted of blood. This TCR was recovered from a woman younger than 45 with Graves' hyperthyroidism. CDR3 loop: CASKTGVSPYEQYF. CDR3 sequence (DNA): TGTGCCAGCAAAACAGGGGTCTCCCCCTACGAGCAGTACTTC.